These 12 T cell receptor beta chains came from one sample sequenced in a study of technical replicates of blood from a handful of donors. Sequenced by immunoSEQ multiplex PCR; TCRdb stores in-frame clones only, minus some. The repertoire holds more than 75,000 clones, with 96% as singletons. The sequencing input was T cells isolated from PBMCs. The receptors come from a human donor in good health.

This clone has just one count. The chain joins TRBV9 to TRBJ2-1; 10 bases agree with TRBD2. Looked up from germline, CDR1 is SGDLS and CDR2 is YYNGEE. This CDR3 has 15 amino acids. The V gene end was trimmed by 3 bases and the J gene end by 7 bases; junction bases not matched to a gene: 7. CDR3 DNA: TGTGCCAGCAGCGCAACTAGCGGGAAAACGAATGAGCAGTTCTTC. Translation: CASSATSGKTNEQFF.

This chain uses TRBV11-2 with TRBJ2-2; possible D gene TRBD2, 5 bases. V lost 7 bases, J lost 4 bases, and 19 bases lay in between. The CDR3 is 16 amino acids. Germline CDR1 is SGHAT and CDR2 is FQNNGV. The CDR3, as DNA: TGTGCCAGCATCCCCCAAGGAAGCGGAGGCACCGGGGAGCTGTTTTTT. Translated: CASIPQGSGGTGELFF.

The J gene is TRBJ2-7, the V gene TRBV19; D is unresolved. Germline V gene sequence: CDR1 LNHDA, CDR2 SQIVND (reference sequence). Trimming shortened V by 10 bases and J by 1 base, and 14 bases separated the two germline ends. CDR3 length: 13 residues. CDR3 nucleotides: TGTGCCACCACTACCGGTAGTTCCTACGAGCAGTACTTC. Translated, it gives CATTTGSSYEQYF.

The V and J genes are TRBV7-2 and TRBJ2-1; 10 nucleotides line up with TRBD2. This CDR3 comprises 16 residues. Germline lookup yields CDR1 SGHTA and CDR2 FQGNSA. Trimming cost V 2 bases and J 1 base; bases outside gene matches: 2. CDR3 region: CASSLTSGVSYNEQFF. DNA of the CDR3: TGTGCCAGCAGCTTAACTAGCGGGGTATCCTACAATGAGCAGTTCTTC.

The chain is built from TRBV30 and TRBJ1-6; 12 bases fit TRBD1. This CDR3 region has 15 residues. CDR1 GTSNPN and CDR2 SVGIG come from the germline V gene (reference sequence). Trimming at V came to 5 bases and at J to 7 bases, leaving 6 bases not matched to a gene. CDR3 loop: CAWGTGQGANSPLHF. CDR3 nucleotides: TGTGCCTGGGGTACGGGACAGGGGGCGAATTCACCCCTCCACTTT.

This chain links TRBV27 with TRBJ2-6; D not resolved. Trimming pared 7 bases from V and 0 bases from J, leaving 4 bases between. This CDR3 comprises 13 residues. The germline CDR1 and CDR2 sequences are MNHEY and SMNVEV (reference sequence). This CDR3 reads CASTFSGANVLTF. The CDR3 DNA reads TGTGCCAGCACGTTCTCTGGGGCCAACGTCCTGACTTTC.

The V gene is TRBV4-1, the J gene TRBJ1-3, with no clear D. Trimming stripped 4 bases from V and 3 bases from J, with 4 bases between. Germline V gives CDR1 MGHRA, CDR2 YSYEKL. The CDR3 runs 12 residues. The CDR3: CASSLLGNTIYF. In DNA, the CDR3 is TGCGCCAGCAGCCTCCTTGGAAACACCATATATTTT.

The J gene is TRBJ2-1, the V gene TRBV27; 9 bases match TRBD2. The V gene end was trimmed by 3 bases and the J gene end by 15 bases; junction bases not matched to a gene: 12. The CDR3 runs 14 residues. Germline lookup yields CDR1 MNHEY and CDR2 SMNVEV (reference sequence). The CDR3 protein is CASSFGGGKREVFF. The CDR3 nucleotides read TGTGCCAGCAGTTTCGGGGGGGGAAAGCGGGAGGTGTTCTTC.

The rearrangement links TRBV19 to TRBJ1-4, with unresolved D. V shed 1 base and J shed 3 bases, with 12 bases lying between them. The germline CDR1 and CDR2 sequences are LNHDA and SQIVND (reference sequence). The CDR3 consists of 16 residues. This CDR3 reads CASSIGRVTANEKLFF. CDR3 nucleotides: TGTGCCAGTAGTATAGGGAGGGTTACCGCTAATGAAAAACTGTTTTTT.

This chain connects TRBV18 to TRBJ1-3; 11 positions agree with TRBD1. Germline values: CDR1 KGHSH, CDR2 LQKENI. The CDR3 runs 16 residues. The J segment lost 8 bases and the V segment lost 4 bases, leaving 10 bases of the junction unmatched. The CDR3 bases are TGTGCCAGCTCACTAAACGGACAGGGGGCAATGGACACCATATATTTT. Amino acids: CASSLNGQGAMDTIYF.

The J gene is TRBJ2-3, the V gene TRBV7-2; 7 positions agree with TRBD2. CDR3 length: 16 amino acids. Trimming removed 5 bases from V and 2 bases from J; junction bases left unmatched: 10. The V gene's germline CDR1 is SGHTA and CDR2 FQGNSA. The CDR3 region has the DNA TGTGCCAGCAGCCCCTCCGCGGGAGACCCCACAGATACGCAGTATTTT. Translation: CASSPSAGDPTDTQYF.

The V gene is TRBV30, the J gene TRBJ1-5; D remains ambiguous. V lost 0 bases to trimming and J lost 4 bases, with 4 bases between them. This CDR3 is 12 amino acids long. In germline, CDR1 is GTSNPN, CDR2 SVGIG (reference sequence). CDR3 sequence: CAWSVLNQPQHF. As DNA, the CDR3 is TGTGCCTGGAGTGTACTAAATCAGCCCCAGCATTTT. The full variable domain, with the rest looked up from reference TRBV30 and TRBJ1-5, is SQTIHQWPATLVQPVGSPLSLECTVEGTSNPNLYWYRQAAGRGLQLLFYSVGIGQISSEVPQNLSASRPQDRQFILSSKKLLLSDSGFYLCAWSVLNQPQHFGDGTRLSIL.